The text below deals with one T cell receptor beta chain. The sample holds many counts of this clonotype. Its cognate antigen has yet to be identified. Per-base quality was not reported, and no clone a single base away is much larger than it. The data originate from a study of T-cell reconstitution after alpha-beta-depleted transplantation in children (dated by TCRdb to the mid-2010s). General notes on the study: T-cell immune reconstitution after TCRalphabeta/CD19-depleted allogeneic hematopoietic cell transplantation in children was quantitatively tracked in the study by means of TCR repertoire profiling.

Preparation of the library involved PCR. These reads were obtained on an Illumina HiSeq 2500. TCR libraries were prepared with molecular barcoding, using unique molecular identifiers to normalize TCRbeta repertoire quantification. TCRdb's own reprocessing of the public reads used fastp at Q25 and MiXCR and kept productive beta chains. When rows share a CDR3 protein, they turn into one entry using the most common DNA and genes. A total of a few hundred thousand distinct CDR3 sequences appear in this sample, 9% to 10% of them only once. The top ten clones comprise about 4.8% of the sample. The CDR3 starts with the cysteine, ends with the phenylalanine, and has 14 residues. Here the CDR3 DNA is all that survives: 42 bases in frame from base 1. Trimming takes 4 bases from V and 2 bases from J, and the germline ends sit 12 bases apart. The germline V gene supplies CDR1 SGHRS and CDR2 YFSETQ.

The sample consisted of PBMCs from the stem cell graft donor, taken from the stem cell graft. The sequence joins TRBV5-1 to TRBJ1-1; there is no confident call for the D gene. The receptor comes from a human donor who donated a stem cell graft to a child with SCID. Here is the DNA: TGCGCCAGCAGCCCCCTGTGGAGTAACACTGAAGCTTTCTTT. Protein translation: CASSPLWSNTEAFF. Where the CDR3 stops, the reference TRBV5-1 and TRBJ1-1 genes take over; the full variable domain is KAGVTQTPRYLIKTRGQQVTLSCSPISGHRSVSWYQQTPGQGLQFLFEYFSETQRNKGNFPGRFSGRQFSNSRSEMNVSTLELGDSALYLCASSPLWSNTEAFFGQGTRLTVV.